This is a list of T cell receptor beta chains from one sample in a study of shared clonotypes between healthy human individuals. Using immunoSEQ multiplex PCR, the repertoire was profiled, and TCRdb retains in-frame clones only, with some absent. The sample yields about 1,500,000 clones, roughly 96% seen once. Input material: naive CD4+ T cells sorted from blood. The receptors here all came from a man between 25 and 39 years old in good health. Both conserved end residues are part of each CDR3. A D gene is named only where the DNA matches it firmly. The size field is filled for only some rows; it gives once, few, many or a size class.

>-|TRBV18|TRBJ1-3|-
TGTGCCAGCTCACCGCGGGACGGTGGAAACACCATATATTTT
CASSPRDGGNTIYF
>-|TRBV5-1|TRBJ2-5|-
TGCGCCAGCAGCTTGAGTAGGAGTCGCGAGACCCAGTACTTC
CASSLSRSRETQYF
>-|TRBV5-1|TRBJ2-1|-
TGCGCCAGCAGCTTGAGGGAGACCGACAATGAGCAGTTCTTC
CASSLRETDNEQFF
>-|TRBV7-8|TRBJ2-1|TRBD2
TGTGCCAGCAGCTTAAGCGGGAGCTCCTACAATGAGCAGTTCTTC
CASSLSGSSYNEQFF
>-|TRBV2|TRBJ2-1|-
TGTGCCAGCAGCATAGGACAGTCGTCCTACAATGAGCAGTTCTTC
CASSIGQSSYNEQFF
>once|TRBV28|TRBJ1-4|TRBD1
TGTGCCAGCAGTTTATCCGGCAGGGGGCGTGTTGAAAAACTGTTTTTT
CASSLSGRGRVEKLFF
>-|TRBV19|TRBJ1-2|-
TGTGCCACTGGGGACCATTATGGCTACACCTTC
CATGDHYGYTF
>-|TRBV11-2|TRBJ1-1|-
TGTGCCAGCAGCGCGAGGACAGCCAACACTGAAGCTTTCTTT
CASSARTANTEAFF
>-|TRBV18|TRBJ2-3|-
TGTGCCAGCTCACCACCGAAAGCGGCTAGCACAGATACGCAGTATTTT
CASSPPKAASTDTQYF
>-|TRBV6-1|TRBJ1-2|TRBD1
TGTGCCAGCAGTGCCAACAGGGGGCGTAACTATGGCTACACCTTC
CASSANRGRNYGYTF
>-|TRBV6-5|TRBJ2-5|-
TGTGCCAGCAGTTACTCGAACAGCGTGGAGACCCAGTACTTC
CASSYSNSVETQYF
>-|TRBV6-5|TRBJ2-1|TRBD2
TGTGCCAGCAGGTGGCTAGCGGGAGACAATGAGCAGTTCTTC
CASRWLAGDNEQFF
>-|TRBV29-1|TRBJ2-3|-
TGCAGCTCCTCGGGGGCGGGAATCACAGATACGCAGTATTTT
CSSSGAGITDTQYF